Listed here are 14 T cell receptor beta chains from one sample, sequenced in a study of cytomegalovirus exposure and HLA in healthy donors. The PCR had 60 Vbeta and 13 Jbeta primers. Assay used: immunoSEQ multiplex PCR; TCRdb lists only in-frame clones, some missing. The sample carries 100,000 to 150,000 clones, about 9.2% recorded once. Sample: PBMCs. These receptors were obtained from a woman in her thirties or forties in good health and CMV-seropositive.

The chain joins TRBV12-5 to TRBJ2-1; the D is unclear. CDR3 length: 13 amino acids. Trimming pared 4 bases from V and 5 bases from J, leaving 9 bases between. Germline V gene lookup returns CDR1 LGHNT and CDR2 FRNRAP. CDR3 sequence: CASGSPSDNEQFF. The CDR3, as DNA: TGTGCTAGTGGTTCCCCTTCAGACAATGAGCAGTTCTTC.

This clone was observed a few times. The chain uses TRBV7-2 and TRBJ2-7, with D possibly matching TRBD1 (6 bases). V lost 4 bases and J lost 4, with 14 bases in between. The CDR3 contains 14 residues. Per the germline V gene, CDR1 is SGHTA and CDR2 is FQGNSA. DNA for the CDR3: TGTGCCAGCAGCTACCCCGGACAGAATTACGAGCAGTACTTC. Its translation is CASSYPGQNYEQYF.

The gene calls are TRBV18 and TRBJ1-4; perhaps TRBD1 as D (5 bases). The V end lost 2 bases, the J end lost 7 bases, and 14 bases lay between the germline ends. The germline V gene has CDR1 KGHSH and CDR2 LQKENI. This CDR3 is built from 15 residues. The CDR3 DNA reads TGTGCCAGCTCACCAGGGACTGGGAATTTTGAAAAACTGTTTTTT. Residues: CASSPGTGNFEKLFF.

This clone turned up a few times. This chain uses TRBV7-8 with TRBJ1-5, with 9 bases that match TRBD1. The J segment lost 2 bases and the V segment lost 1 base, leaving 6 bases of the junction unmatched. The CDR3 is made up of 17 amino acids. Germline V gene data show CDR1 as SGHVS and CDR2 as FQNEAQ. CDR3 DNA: TGTGCCAGCAGCTTAGATACAGGGGGCGATGGCAATCAGCCCCAGCATTTT. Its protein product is CASSLDTGGDGNQPQHF.

As DNA, the CDR3 is TGTGCTAGTGGTTCCGAAAGCGTGGGTGAGCAGTTCTTC. Translation gives CASGSESVGEQFF. The V gene is TRBV12-5, the J gene TRBJ2-1, with D unresolved. The CDR3 has 13 amino acids. V gave up 4 bases and J gave up 9 bases, with 13 bases separating them. Germline V lookup: CDR1 LGHNT, CDR2 FRNRAP.

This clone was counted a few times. DNA for the CDR3: TGCGCCAGCAGCCCACAGGGCGGCGCAGATACGCAGTATTTT. Translating gives CASSPQGGADTQYF. The chain is built from TRBV5-1 and TRBJ2-3; a possible D gene is TRBD1 (6 bases). Germline V lookup: CDR1 SGHRS, CDR2 YFSETQ. V lost 4 bases, J lost 4 bases, and 13 bases lay in between. The CDR3 is 14 residues long.

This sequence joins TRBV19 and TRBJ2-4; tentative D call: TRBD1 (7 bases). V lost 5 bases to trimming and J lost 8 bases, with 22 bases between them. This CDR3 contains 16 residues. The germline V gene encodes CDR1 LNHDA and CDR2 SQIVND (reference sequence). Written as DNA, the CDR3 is TGTGCCAGTAGTTCCCGTTTCCGGGGCAGGGGGGACATTCAGTACTTC. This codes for CASSSRFRGRGDIQYF.

The CDR3 nucleotides read TGCAGCGTTGCCGAACGGAGGCAAGAGACCCAGTACTTC. As protein: CSVAERRQETQYF. The J gene is TRBJ2-5, the V gene TRBV29-1, with D perhaps TRBD2 (5 bases). Per the germline V gene, CDR1 is SQVTM and CDR2 is ANQGSEA. V was cut by 4 bases and J by 2 bases, with 11 bases left in between. The CDR3 is 13 residues long.

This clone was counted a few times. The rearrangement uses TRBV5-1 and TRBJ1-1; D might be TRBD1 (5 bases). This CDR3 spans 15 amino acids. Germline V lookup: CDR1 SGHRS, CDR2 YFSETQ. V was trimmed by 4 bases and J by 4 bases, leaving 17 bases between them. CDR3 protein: CASSPLTGVTTEAFF. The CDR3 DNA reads TGCGCCAGCAGCCCGTTGACGGGGGTCACCACTGAAGCTTTCTTT.

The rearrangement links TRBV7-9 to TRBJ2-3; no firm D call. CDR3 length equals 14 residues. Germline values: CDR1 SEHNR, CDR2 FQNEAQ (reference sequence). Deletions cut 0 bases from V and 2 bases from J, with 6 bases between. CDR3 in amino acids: CASSLAAFTDTQYF. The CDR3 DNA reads TGTGCCAGCAGCTTAGCGGCATTCACAGATACGCAGTATTTT. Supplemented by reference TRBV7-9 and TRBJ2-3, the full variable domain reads DTGVSQNPRHKITKRGQNVTFRCDPISEHNRLYWYRQTLGQGPEFLTYFQNEAQLEKSRLLSDRFSAERPKGSFSTLEIQRTEQGDSAMYLCASSLAAFTDTQYFGPGTRLTVL.

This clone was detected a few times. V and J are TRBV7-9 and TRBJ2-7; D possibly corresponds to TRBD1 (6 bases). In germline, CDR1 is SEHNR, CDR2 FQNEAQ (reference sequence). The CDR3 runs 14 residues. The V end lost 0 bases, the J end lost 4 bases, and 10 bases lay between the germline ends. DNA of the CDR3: TGTGCCAGCAGCTTAGCGGGGGCCTATTACGAGCAGTACTTC. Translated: CASSLAGAYYEQYF. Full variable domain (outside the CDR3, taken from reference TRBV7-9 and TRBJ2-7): DTGVSQNPRHKITKRGQNVTFRCDPISEHNRLYWYRQTLGQGPEFLTYFQNEAQLEKSRLLSDRFSAERPKGSFSTLEIQRTEQGDSAMYLCASSLAGAYYEQYFGPGTRLTVT.

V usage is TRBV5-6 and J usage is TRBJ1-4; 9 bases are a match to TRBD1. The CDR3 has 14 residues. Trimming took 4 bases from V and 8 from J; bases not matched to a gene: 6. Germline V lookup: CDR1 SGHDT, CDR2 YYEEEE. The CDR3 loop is CASSRTGVGEKLFF. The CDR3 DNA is TGTGCCAGCAGCAGGACAGGGGTCGGGGAAAAACTGTTTTTT.

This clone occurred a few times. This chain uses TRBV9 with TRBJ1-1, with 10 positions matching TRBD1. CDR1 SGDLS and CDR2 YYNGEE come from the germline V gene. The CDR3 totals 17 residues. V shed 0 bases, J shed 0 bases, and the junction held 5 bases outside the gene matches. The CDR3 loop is CASSVVRDRGLNTEAFF. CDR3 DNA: TGTGCCAGCAGCGTAGTTAGGGACAGGGGCTTGAACACTGAAGCTTTCTTT.

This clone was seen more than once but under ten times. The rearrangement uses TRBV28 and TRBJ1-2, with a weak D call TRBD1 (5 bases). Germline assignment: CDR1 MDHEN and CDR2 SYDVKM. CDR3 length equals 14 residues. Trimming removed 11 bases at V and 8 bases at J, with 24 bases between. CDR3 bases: TGTGCCGCCAGCAGTCCCGGGCAGGGCGGAGGCTACACCTTC. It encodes CAASSPGQGGGYTF.